The clone carrying this T cell receptor beta chain has only a few counts. The antigen remains undetermined. These data belong to a study of graft-versus-host responses after intestinal transplantation. On the study more broadly: All recipients were given anti-thymocyte globulin induction, and tacrolimus and steroids were then administered for around three years. Study outcomes and limitations: Researchers found GvH clones in recipient marrow, and some showed up first in ileum or blood. HvG clone declines early post-transplant were associated with peak circulating GvH levels.

The graft tissue was processed, and this released both intraepithelial and lamina propria lymphocytes. Clones were read by immunoSEQ multiplex PCR, and TCRdb kept only the in-frame ones, dropping some. This sample has 14,000 or so clones, with around 77% found just once. CDR3 length: 13 amino acids. Germline-derived CDR1 and CDR2 are MDHEN and SYDVKM. The ends lost 6 bases at V and 6 bases at J; junction bases unmatched: 5. This sequence joins TRBV28 and TRBJ2-3, with 8 bases aligning to TRBD2. The sequence derives from a human patient who received an intestinal transplant, so some T cells may come from the graft donor. Sample: ileum tissue, taken roughly 27 days after intestinal transplant. The CDR3 DNA follows: TGTGCCAGCAGCCGGACTAGCCTCGATACGCAGTATTTT. Protein sequence: CASSRTSLDTQYF.